This T cell receptor (beta chain) was recorded in a study of T cells after somatic rescue of genetic block. Only in-frame clones appear in the TCRdb table, and some are missing; sequencing was by immunoSEQ multiplex PCR. The repertoire holds roughly 92,000 clones, with just under 90% as singletons. Sequencing was performed on peripheral blood mononuclear cells (PBMCs). The sequence came from a woman under 30.

The chain's CDR3 is CASSLVPGGTGANVLTF. CDR3 nucleotide sequence: TGCGCCAGCAGCTTGGTCCCGGGGGGTACGGGGGCCAACGTCCTGACTTTC. The rearrangement uses TRBV5-1 and TRBJ2-6; 7 positions agree with TRBD2. J was trimmed by 4 bases and V by 0 bases; bases with no gene match: 7. The CDR3 runs to 17 residues. In germline, CDR1 is SGHRS, CDR2 YFSETQ. The full variable domain, its missing parts supplied by reference TRBV5-1 and TRBJ2-6, is KAGVTQTPRYLIKTRGQQVTLSCSPISGHRSVSWYQQTPGQGLQFLFEYFSETQRNKGNFPGRFSGRQFSNSRSEMNVSTLELGDSALYLCASSLVPGGTGANVLTFGAGSRLTVL.